This T cell receptor beta chain emerged from a study of regulatory T cells in long-lasting Graves disease. Study-wide points: Small sample size may have lowered accuracy.

To make TCR beta libraries, researchers used iRepertoire HTBI primers and Arm-PCR of CDR3 regions. TCRdb used MiXCR to reprocess the multiplex PCR reads, holding one entry per CDR3 protein. The sample holds around 500,000 distinct CDR3 sequences, roughly 13% seen once. The CDR3 is 14 amino acids. V was pared by 9 bases and J by 5 bases, with 19 bases between. The germline V gene encodes CDR1 MNHEY and CDR2 SMNVEV (reference sequence). Time point indicated: newly diagnosed GD, antithyroid drugs for less than 3 months. RNA isolated from PBMCs was used to make the TCR library. This clonotype was observed many times. Its antigen is not identified. These same data were also listed under a study on T cells in Graves' hyperthyroidism and ophthalmopathy. As that report states: The TCR CDR3 first-round RT-PCR relied on the HTBI primer set. Onset of ophthalmopathy came a median 6.5 months after the model predicted it.

This TCR derives from a man between 25 and 39 years old with Graves disease. The sequencing used peripheral blood mononuclear cells (PBMCs), collected at new diagnosis, from a patient treated with antithyroid drugs. V is TRBV27 and J is TRBJ1-2, with D tentatively TRBD1 (6 bases). As DNA, the CDR3 is TGTGCCAGTCGTTACAGGGCCTATGGGTATGGCTACACCTTC. This gives the protein CASRYRAYGYGYTF.